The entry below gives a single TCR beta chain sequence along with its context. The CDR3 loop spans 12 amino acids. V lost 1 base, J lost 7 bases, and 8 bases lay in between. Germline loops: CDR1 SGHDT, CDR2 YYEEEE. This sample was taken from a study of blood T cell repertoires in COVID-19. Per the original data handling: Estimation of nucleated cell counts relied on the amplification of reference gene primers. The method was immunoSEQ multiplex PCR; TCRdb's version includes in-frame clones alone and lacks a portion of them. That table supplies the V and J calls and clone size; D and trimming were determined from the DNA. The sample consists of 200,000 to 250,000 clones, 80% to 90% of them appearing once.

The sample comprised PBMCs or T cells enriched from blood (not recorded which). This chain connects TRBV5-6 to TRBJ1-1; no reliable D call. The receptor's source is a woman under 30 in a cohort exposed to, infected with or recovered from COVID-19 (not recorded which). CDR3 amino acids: CASSLNNGEAFF. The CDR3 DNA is TGTGCCAGCAGCTTGAATAACGGTGAAGCTTTCTTT.